The 8 T cell receptor beta chains given below trace back to one sample, sequenced in a study of T cell repertoires in cytomegalovirus infection. MiXCR, applied by TCRdb to the reads, yields one record per CDR3 protein. The sample gives about 740,000 distinct CDR3 sequences, approximately 40% of which show up once; under 3.5% is in the top ten. The sequencing input was PBMCs. These receptors all stem from a human donor in good health (CMV status not recorded). Some clones in this sample may be carry-over from other donors' samples.

V is TRBV12-3 or TRBV12-4 and J is TRBJ1-2; D is undetermined. The CDR3 spans 14 residues. V lost 11 bases, J lost 4 bases, and 20 bases lay in between. CDR3 amino acids: CAPSGPGSAYGYTF. The CDR3 DNA is TGTGCCCCCTCCGGTCCCGGGTCGGCCTATGGCTACACCTTC.

This clonotype was counted at least ten times. This sequence joins TRBV7-2 and TRBJ1-5, with 8 bases matching TRBD1. The CDR3 sequence is 15 residues long. The trim removed 5 bases at V and 9 bases at J, leaving 12 bases unmatched. Germline V gives CDR1 SGHTA, CDR2 FQGNSA. CDR3 sequence (DNA): TGTGCCAGCAGCGGTGACAGGGGCTTCAGTCCGCCCCAGCATTTT. This encodes CASSGDRGFSPPQHF.

This clonotype was seen many times. V and J are TRBV7-6 and TRBJ2-7; possibly TRBD2 for D (5 bases). Germline assignment: CDR1 SGHVS and CDR2 FNYEAQ. V shed 5 bases and J shed 5 bases, with 22 bases lying between them. The CDR3 covers 16 residues. For the CDR3, the DNA is TGTGCCAGCAGCCCCCGAAGGCTAGCAGGATCCCACGAGCAGTACTTC. This gives the protein CASSPRRLAGSHEQYF.

This clonotype was detected many times. The chain combines TRBV12-3 or TRBV12-4 with TRBJ1-5; 11 bases line up with TRBD1. CDR3 length equals 14 residues. Trimming at V came to 5 bases and at J to 6 bases, leaving 3 bases not matched to a gene. The CDR3 DNA reads TGTGCCAGCAGTGGGACAGGGGGGATTCAGCCCCAGCATTTT. Translated: CASSGTGGIQPQHF.

The sample holds a few counts of this clonotype. The chain joins TRBV12-3 or TRBV12-4 to TRBJ2-2; no reliable D call. The CDR3 contains 15 residues. The germline V and J ends were trimmed by 6 bases and 0 bases, with 11 bases remaining between them. The CDR3 reads CASRATGPNTGELFF. The CDR3, as DNA: TGTGCCAGCAGGGCGACTGGTCCGAACACCGGGGAGCTGTTTTTT.

V usage is TRBV20-1 and J usage is TRBJ1-1, with D possibly matching TRBD1 (6 bases). With 3 bases removed from V and 3 bases from J, the gap between germline ends came to 14 bases. The germline V gene has CDR1 DFQATT and CDR2 SNEGSKA (reference sequence). This CDR3 has 14 amino acids. CDR3 sequence reads: CSARRGARDTEAFF. DNA of the CDR3: TGCAGTGCTAGGCGGGGGGCCAGGGACACTGAAGCTTTCTTT.

This clonotype was counted ten times or more. This sequence joins TRBV7-2 and TRBJ1-2, with 10 bases fitting TRBD1. The trim removed 5 bases at V and 0 bases at J, leaving 6 bases unmatched. CDR3 length: 16 amino acids. CDR1 and CDR2 from the germline V gene are SGHTA and FQGNSA. In nucleotides, the CDR3 is TGTGCCAGCAGCCGTCGGGACAGGGGAGCTAACTATGGCTACACCTTC. Translated: CASSRRDRGANYGYTF.

This chain connects TRBV4-1 to TRBJ2-1, with 12 bases aligning to TRBD2. CDR1 is MGHRA and CDR2 is YSYEKL in the germline V gene. V shed 5 bases, J shed 7 bases, and the junction held 12 bases outside the gene matches. The CDR3 is 17 residues long. CDR3 sequence reads: CASSSGLAGFGRNEQFF. For the CDR3, the DNA is TGCGCCAGCAGCTCGGGACTAGCGGGTTTCGGTCGGAATGAGCAGTTCTTC.